This record covers a single T cell receptor (beta chain). This clonotype was picked up a small number of times. No antigen is known for it. No base quality information exists; no much larger clone differs at one position. The data belong to a study of early T cells in non-severe SARS-CoV-2 infection (dated by TCRdb to the early 2020s). General notes on the study: Because TCR sequencing was done on bulk RNA from unsorted whole blood, the alpha and beta chains could not be paired. Findings and caveats that apply to the study as a whole: VDJdb matching was skewed toward anti-spike CD8 responses, so virus-specific expansions were likely underestimated and private and CD4 specificities were missed.

The protocol used for the library was 5' RACE. TCRdb lists the instrument as NextSeq 500. Unique molecular identifiers were attached to individual cDNA molecules in the TCR library protocol so that sequencing error and PCR bias could be corrected. TCR alpha and beta chains were both sequenced, and the abundances of alpha and beta sequences in each sample were closely correlated with each other. Per the authors' processing: V gene, J gene and CDR3 annotation of TCR sequences was performed with Decombinator V4. Expanded TCRs were defined as changing significantly between any two time points under a Poisson model with p below 0.0001. Abundances of TCRs were expressed as counts per million after normalisation to the total number of TCRs sequenced in each sample. MAIT TCRs were defined by TRAV1-2 paired with TRAJ12, TRAJ20 or TRAJ33, and iNKT TCRs by TRAV10 paired with TRAJ18. A search of VDJdb, accessed on 1 November 2021, was run for TCRs annotated to CMV, EBV and SARS-CoV-2, with TCRs annotated for multiple antigens excluded. The public reads were reanalyzed by TCRdb: fastp trimming at Q25, MiXCR alignment, in-frame beta chains only. Rows with a matching CDR3 protein are joined into one entry that keeps the most common DNA and genes. TCRdb's processing, not the authors' own work, is the source of the V and J calls. Here the sample has about 57,000 distinct CDR3 sequences; 10% to 15% occur a single time. Approximately 4.8% of the sample goes to the ten largest clones.

This was a case-control study nested in a cohort of healthcare workers in London, UK, who had nasopharyngeal swab PCR tests and blood samples taken every week. Between 23 and 31 March 2020, the week of the UK lockdown, healthcare workers were enrolled and then followed up weekly for as long as 16 weeks. V gives up 4 bases and J gives up 5 bases, and the segment between their germline ends measures 15 bases. The germline V gene (reference sequence) provides CDR1 SGHKS and CDR2 YYEKEE. The CDR3 goes from the cysteine to the phenylalanine over 14 residues. The sequence is cut down to CDR3 DNA, 42 bases in frame from base 1.

The sample taken for sequencing was whole blood. The TCR was taken from an adult who was a healthcare worker with PCR-confirmed SARS-CoV-2 infection or an uninfected control (not recorded which). Here the chain combines TRBV5-5 and TRBJ1-1; perhaps TRBD1 is the D gene, with 5 bases matching. The DNA sequence is TGTGCCAGCAGCCGGGGACCGAGGGAAACTGAAGCTTTCTTT. This yields the protein CASSRGPRETEAFF.